Listed below are T cell receptor beta chains from one sample, sequenced in a study of cytomegalovirus exposure and HLA in healthy donors. Repertoires were generated with immunoSEQ multiplex PCR, while TCRdb's copy carries only in-frame clones and drops some. There are about 360,000 clones in the sample; just over 85% occur only once, and 0.65% to 0.95% lies in the top ten. Sequencing used PBMCs. These receptors came from a woman aged 18-29 years in good health and CMV-seronegative. CDR3s include the opening cysteine and the closing phenylalanine or tryptophan. A D gene is named only where the DNA matches it firmly. Size values are once, few and many counts, or a class for expanded clones, and some rows have none.

J gene: TRBJ2-7
V gene: TRBV27
D gene: .
clone size: .
CDR3 protein: CASSSISRIHAGAIYYEQYF
CDR3 DNA: TGTGCCAGCAGTTCAATCTCGAGAATCCACGCCGGTGCAATCTACTACGAGCAGTACTTC

J gene: TRBJ2-7
V gene: TRBV30
D gene: TRBD2
clone size: .
CDR3 protein: CAWNSGSYEQYF
CDR3 DNA: TGTGCCTGGAATAGCGGGAGCTACGAGCAGTACTTC

J gene: TRBJ2-1
V gene: TRBV27
D gene: .
clone size: once
CDR3 protein: CASSLGPNNEQFF
CDR3 DNA: TGTGCCAGCAGTTTAGGCCCAAACAATGAGCAGTTCTTC

J gene: TRBJ2-7
V gene: TRBV28
D gene: TRBD2
clone size: .
CDR3 protein: CASSTLAGGVYEQYF
CDR3 DNA: TGTGCCAGCAGTACACTAGCGGGAGGGGTGTACGAGCAGTACTTC

J gene: TRBJ2-1
V gene: TRBV28
D gene: .
clone size: once
CDR3 protein: CASSWGLNEQFF
CDR3 DNA: TGTGCCAGCAGTTGGGGACTTAATGAGCAGTTCTTC

J gene: TRBJ2-5
V gene: TRBV29-1
D gene: TRBD1
clone size: .
CDR3 protein: CSVATGSHQETQYF
CDR3 DNA: TGCAGCGTTGCGACAGGGAGCCACCAAGAGACCCAGTACTTC

J gene: TRBJ2-1
V gene: TRBV7-3
D gene: TRBD2
clone size: .
CDR3 protein: CASSSTGTSGYNEQFF
CDR3 DNA: TGTGCCAGCAGCTCCACCGGGACTAGCGGGTACAATGAGCAGTTCTTC

J gene: TRBJ1-4
V gene: TRBV7-8
D gene: TRBD1
clone size: .
CDR3 protein: CASSLSGTGGEKLFF
CDR3 DNA: TGTGCCAGCAGCTTGTCCGGGACAGGGGGCGAAAAACTGTTTTTT

J gene: TRBJ2-2
V gene: TRBV6-1
D gene: .
clone size: .
CDR3 protein: CASSDPAAITGELFF
CDR3 DNA: TGTGCCAGCAGTGATCCAGCGGCCATTACCGGGGAGCTGTTTTTT

J gene: TRBJ2-7
V gene: TRBV2
D gene: .
clone size: .
CDR3 protein: CASSGGQTSSYEQYF
CDR3 DNA: TGTGCCAGCAGTGGGGGTCAGACTAGCTCCTACGAGCAGTACTTC

J gene: TRBJ1-4
V gene: TRBV4-1
D gene: .
clone size: .
CDR3 protein: CASSQEKSSEKLFF
CDR3 DNA: TGCGCCAGCAGCCAAGAAAAGTCTAGTGAAAAACTGTTTTTT

J gene: TRBJ1-2
V gene: TRBV29-1
D gene: TRBD1
clone size: .
CDR3 protein: CSVLTGQATEYGYTF
CDR3 DNA: TGCAGCGTCCTTACCGGACAGGCAACGGAGTATGGCTACACCTTC

J gene: TRBJ1-2
V gene: TRBV11-2
D gene: .
clone size: .
CDR3 protein: CASSHRQYYGYTF
CDR3 DNA: TGTGCCAGCAGCCACCGACAGTACTATGGCTACACCTTC

J gene: TRBJ2-1
V gene: TRBV7-9
D gene: .
clone size: .
CDR3 protein: CASSLSRLALYNEQFF
CDR3 DNA: TGTGCCAGCAGCTTAAGTCGTCTAGCGCTTTACAATGAGCAGTTCTTC

J gene: TRBJ1-3
V gene: TRBV7-9
D gene: .
clone size: once
CDR3 protein: CASSAFDGAGNTIYF
CDR3 DNA: TGTGCCAGCAGCGCTTTCGACGGGGCTGGAAACACCATATATTTT

J gene: TRBJ2-7
V gene: TRBV19
D gene: TRBD1
clone size: .
CDR3 protein: CASSRGQVYHEQYF
CDR3 DNA: TGTGCCAGTAGCAGAGGACAGGTTTACCACGAGCAGTACTTC

J gene: TRBJ1-1
V gene: TRBV4-1
D gene: .
clone size: .
CDR3 protein: CASKEGSYTEAFF
CDR3 DNA: TGCGCCAGCAAGGAGGGGAGTTACACTGAAGCTTTCTTT

J gene: TRBJ2-1
V gene: TRBV28
D gene: TRBD2
clone size: .
CDR3 protein: CASSLLGTSGAQNNEQFF
CDR3 DNA: TGTGCCAGCAGTTTACTGGGGACTAGCGGGGCCCAAAACAATGAGCAGTTCTTC

J gene: TRBJ1-3
V gene: TRBV5-4
D gene: .
clone size: .
CDR3 protein: CASSPSPWGRDGIGNTIYF
CDR3 DNA: TGTGCCAGCAGCCCATCGCCCTGGGGGCGCGACGGGATCGGAAACACCATATATTTT

J gene: TRBJ1-4
V gene: TRBV18
D gene: .
clone size: .
CDR3 protein: CASSPLIGGTGEKLFF
CDR3 DNA: TGTGCCAGCTCACCCCTCATAGGCGGGACTGGGGAAAAACTGTTTTTT

J gene: TRBJ2-1
V gene: TRBV10-1
D gene: .
clone size: .
CDR3 protein: CASSEAAGGNEQFF
CDR3 DNA: TGCGCCAGCAGTGAGGCGGCAGGAGGAAATGAGCAGTTCTTC

J gene: TRBJ1-1
V gene: TRBV9
D gene: .
clone size: few
CDR3 protein: CASSVVNTEAFF
CDR3 DNA: TGTGCCAGCAGCGTAGTAAACACTGAAGCTTTCTTT

J gene: TRBJ1-1
V gene: TRBV19
D gene: .
clone size: .
CDR3 protein: CASTLGEGTEAFF
CDR3 DNA: TGTGCCAGTACCCTGGGGGAGGGCACTGAAGCTTTCTTT

J gene: TRBJ2-2
V gene: TRBV27
D gene: .
clone size: .
CDR3 protein: CASSLSLTGELFF
CDR3 DNA: TGTGCCAGCAGTTTATCTCTCACCGGGGAGCTGTTTTTT

J gene: TRBJ1-3
V gene: TRBV5-1
D gene: TRBD1
clone size: .
CDR3 protein: CASSLGDPGQYGNTIYF
CDR3 DNA: TGCGCCAGCAGCTTGGGGGATCCGGGACAGTACGGCAACACCATATATTTT

J gene: TRBJ1-1
V gene: TRBV4-2
D gene: .
clone size: few
CDR3 protein: CASSQDGNAVLTEAFF
CDR3 DNA: TGTGCCAGCAGCCAAGATGGCAACGCTGTGCTTACTGAAGCTTTCTTT

J gene: TRBJ1-2
V gene: TRBV4-1
D gene: .
clone size: .
CDR3 protein: CASSQELGVGNYGYTF
CDR3 DNA: TGCGCCAGCAGCCAAGAGTTAGGGGTTGGTAACTATGGCTACACCTTC

J gene: TRBJ2-7
V gene: TRBV7-9
D gene: TRBD2
clone size: .
CDR3 protein: CASSLYPGLAGGTSYEQYF
CDR3 DNA: TGTGCCAGCAGCCTTTACCCGGGACTAGCGGGAGGCACCTCCTACGAGCAGTACTTC

J gene: TRBJ2-5
V gene: TRBV29-1
D gene: .
clone size: .
CDR3 protein: CSVVERRPPQETQYF
CDR3 DNA: TGCAGCGTTGTGGAGCGGAGACCCCCCCAAGAGACCCAGTACTTC

J gene: TRBJ2-3
V gene: TRBV7-2
D gene: .
clone size: .
CDR3 protein: CASVTGSDTQYF
CDR3 DNA: TGTGCCAGCGTCACGGGATCAGATACGCAGTATTTT

J gene: TRBJ2-2
V gene: TRBV29-1
D gene: .
clone size: few
CDR3 protein: CSVTVGSGELFF
CDR3 DNA: TGCAGCGTTACCGTGGGGAGCGGGGAGCTGTTTTTT

J gene: TRBJ2-7
V gene: TRBV28
D gene: .
clone size: .
CDR3 protein: CASVPFASVGGAHEQYF
CDR3 DNA: TGTGCCAGCGTTCCCTTCGCGTCGGTCGGTGGGGCCCACGAGCAGTACTTC

J gene: TRBJ2-3
V gene: TRBV28
D gene: TRBD2
clone size: .
CDR3 protein: CASSVREREDEYF
CDR3 DNA: TGTGCCAGCAGTGTGAGGGAGCGGGAGGATGAGTATTTT

J gene: TRBJ1-1
V gene: TRBV28
D gene: .
clone size: .
CDR3 protein: CASSPGQPTEAFF
CDR3 DNA: TGTGCCAGCAGCCCCGGACAGCCGACTGAAGCTTTCTTT

J gene: TRBJ2-7
V gene: TRBV11-1
D gene: TRBD1
clone size: .
CDR3 protein: CASSSDRGFYEQYF
CDR3 DNA: TGTGCCAGCAGCTCGGACAGGGGTTTTTACGAGCAGTACTTC

J gene: TRBJ2-7
V gene: TRBV4-2
D gene: .
clone size: .
CDR3 protein: CASSHEPAYEQYF
CDR3 DNA: TGTGCCAGCAGCCACGAACCAGCCTACGAGCAGTACTTC

J gene: TRBJ2-1
V gene: TRBV28
D gene: .
clone size: .
CDR3 protein: CASSHPGGPDEQFF
CDR3 DNA: TGTGCCAGCAGCCACCCTGGAGGGCCCGATGAGCAGTTCTTC

J gene: TRBJ2-2
V gene: TRBV4-2
D gene: TRBD1
clone size: .
CDR3 protein: CASSQGTGGTGELFF
CDR3 DNA: TGTGCCAGCAGCCAGGGGACAGGCGGAACCGGGGAGCTGTTTTTT

J gene: TRBJ2-7
V gene: TRBV2
D gene: TRBD2
clone size: .
CDR3 protein: CASLLGLAGGPYF
CDR3 DNA: TGTGCCAGCCTCCTTGGACTAGCGGGAGGGCCGTACTTC

J gene: TRBJ2-1
V gene: TRBV28
D gene: TRBD2
clone size: .
CDR3 protein: CASRPPGLADNEQFF
CDR3 DNA: TGTGCCAGCAGGCCCCCGGGACTAGCAGACAATGAGCAGTTCTTC

J gene: TRBJ2-5
V gene: TRBV29-1
D gene: .
clone size: .
CDR3 protein: CSVEDVSLQETQYF
CDR3 DNA: TGCAGCGTTGAAGATGTATCACTTCAAGAGACCCAGTACTTC

J gene: TRBJ2-5
V gene: TRBV18
D gene: TRBD2
clone size: .
CDR3 protein: CASSRTSGGLETQYF
CDR3 DNA: TGTGCCAGCTCGCGGACTAGCGGGGGCCTCGAGACCCAGTACTTC